The subject of this entry is one TCR beta chain. TCRdb reanalysed the reads using MiXCR and keeps one entry per CDR3 protein. The repertoire holds a few hundred thousand distinct CDR3 sequences, with roughly 15% as singletons. The germline gives CDR1 DFQATT, CDR2 SNEGSKA (reference sequence). Between the trimmed V and J ends, which lost 6 bases and 0 bases, there was a span of 9 bases. This CDR3 has 12 amino acids. The record originates from a study of T cell repertoires in cytomegalovirus infection. Material for sequencing was PBMCs. The sequence came from a human donor in good health (CMV status not recorded). Some clones in this sample may be carry-over from other donors' samples. The chain employs TRBV20-1 and TRBJ2-7; tentative D call: TRBD2 (6 bases). CDR3 DNA: TGCAGTGCGTGGCGGGACTCCTACGAGCAGTACTTC. Translation gives CSAWRDSYEQYF.